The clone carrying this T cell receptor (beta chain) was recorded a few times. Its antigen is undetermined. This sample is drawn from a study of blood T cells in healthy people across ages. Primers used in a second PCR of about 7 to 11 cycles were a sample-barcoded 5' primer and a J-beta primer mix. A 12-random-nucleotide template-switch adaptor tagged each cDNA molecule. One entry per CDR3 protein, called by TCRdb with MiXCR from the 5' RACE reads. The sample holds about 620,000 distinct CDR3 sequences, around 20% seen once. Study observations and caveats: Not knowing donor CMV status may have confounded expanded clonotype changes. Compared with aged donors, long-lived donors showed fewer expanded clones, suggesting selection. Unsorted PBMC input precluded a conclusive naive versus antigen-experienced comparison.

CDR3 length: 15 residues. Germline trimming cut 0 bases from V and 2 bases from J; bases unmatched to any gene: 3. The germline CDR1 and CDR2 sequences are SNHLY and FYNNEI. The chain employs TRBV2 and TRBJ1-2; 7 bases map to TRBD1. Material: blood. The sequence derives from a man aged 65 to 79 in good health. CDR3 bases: TGTGCCAGCAGTGAAGCCCCGACAGGGAACTATGGCTACACCTTC. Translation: CASSEAPTGNYGYTF.